The 19 T cell receptor beta chains listed next were all sequenced from one sample in a study of blood T cell repertoires in COVID-19. Some clones are missing from TCRdb's copy, which holds only in-frame ones; the method was immunoSEQ multiplex PCR. The profile shows some 200,000 clones, around 87% of them singletons. Sample: PBMCs or T cells enriched from blood (not recorded which). The receptors here all came from a woman younger than 45 who had recovered from COVID-19.

The chain combines TRBV15 with TRBJ1-3; D unclear. CDR3 length equals 14 residues. The germline V gene has CDR1 LNHNV and CDR2 YYDKDF (reference sequence). V was trimmed by 1 base and J by 4 bases, leaving 8 bases between them. For the CDR3, the DNA is TGTGCCACCAGCAGAGCTCAGTCGGGAAACACCATATATTTT. Translating gives CATSRAQSGNTIYF. The variable domain in full, with the rest retrieved from reference TRBV15 and TRBJ1-3, is DAMVIQNPRYQVTQFGKPVTLSCSQTLNHNVMYWYQQKSSQAPKLLFHYYDKDFNNEADTPDNFQSRRPNTSFCFLDIRSPGLGDTAMYLCATSRAQSGNTIYFGEGSWLTVV.

This clone was seen at least ten times. The rearrangement joins TRBV24-1 to TRBJ2-2; D is unresolved. Germline values: CDR1 KGHDR, CDR2 SFDVKD. This CDR3 spans 13 amino acids. Between the trimmed V and J ends, which lost 2 bases and 6 bases, there was a span of 6 bases. DNA of the CDR3: TGTGCCACCAGTGATTACCCGGCCGGGGAGCTGTTTTTT. It yields the protein CATSDYPAGELFF.

The genes are TRBV2 and TRBJ1-5; D may be TRBD1 (6 bases). With 0 bases removed from V and 1 base from J, the gap between germline ends came to 10 bases. The CDR3 loop spans 16 amino acids. The V gene's germline CDR1 is SNHLY and CDR2 FYNNEI. For the CDR3, the DNA is TGTGCCAGCAGTGAAGCGCTAAGGGGGAGCAATCAGCCCCAGCATTTT. This translates into CASSEALRGSNQPQHF.

This chain connects TRBV19 to TRBJ1-1; TRBD1 matches at 7 bases. CDR1 is LNHDA, CDR2 SQIVND, per germline (reference sequence). Trimming cost V 6 bases and J 1 base; bases outside gene matches: 8. The CDR3 is 15 residues long. The CDR3 DNA sequence: TGTGCCAGTAGCCCGAGACAGGGAGCGAACACTGAAGCTTTCTTT. Its translation: CASSPRQGANTEAFF.

The J gene is TRBJ1-6, the V gene TRBV27, with unresolved D. Germline V gives CDR1 MNHEY, CDR2 SMNVEV (reference sequence). Trimming pared 6 bases from V and 7 bases from J, leaving 16 bases between. The CDR3 sequence is 15 residues long. CDR3 DNA sequence: TGTGCCAGCAGCCTTACCCACCCCAGGAATTCACCCCTCCACTTT. Protein sequence: CASSLTHPRNSPLHF.

This clone was found once. This chain links TRBV7-6 with TRBJ1-1; 7 bases line up with TRBD1. This CDR3 contains 13 residues. The V and J ends lost 6 bases and 3 bases, in that order; junction bases with no gene match: 4. Germline lookup yields CDR1 SGHVS and CDR2 FNYEAQ. CDR3 amino acids: CASSSDRDTEAFF. The CDR3 DNA follows: TGTGCCAGCAGTTCCGACAGGGACACTGAAGCTTTCTTT. Together with reference TRBV7-6 and TRBJ1-1, the CDR3 gives the full variable domain: GAGVSQSPRYKVTKRGQDVALRCDPISGHVSLYWYRQALGQGPEFLTYFNYEAQQDKSGLPNDRFSAERPEGSISTLTIQRTEQRDSAMYRCASSSDRDTEAFFGQGTRLTVV.

The rearrangement links TRBV24-1 to TRBJ1-1, with 7 bases that match TRBD1. The V and J ends lost 9 bases and 4 bases, in that order; junction bases with no gene match: 7. CDR3 size: 13 residues. CDR1 KGHDR and CDR2 SFDVKD come from the germline V gene. The CDR3 sequence is CATEEGAGTEAFF. The CDR3 region has the DNA TGTGCCACCGAAGAGGGGGCGGGCACTGAAGCTTTCTTT.

The chain uses TRBV24-1 and TRBJ1-2; 8 nucleotides align to TRBD1. The CDR3 is 14 residues long. Germline V lookup: CDR1 KGHDR, CDR2 SFDVKD. V lost 7 bases, J lost 4 bases, and 7 bases stayed unmatched. As DNA, the CDR3 is TGTGCCACCAGCCCGGACAGGGACGGCTATGGCTACACCTTC. Its translation: CATSPDRDGYGYTF.

The chain employs TRBV6-5 and TRBJ2-1, with 9 bases identical to TRBD2. The V segment lost 6 bases and the J segment 7 bases; nucleotides outside the gene matches: 7. This CDR3 has 14 amino acids. Germline lookup yields CDR1 MNHEY and CDR2 SVGAGI. The CDR3 nucleotides are TGTGCCAGCAGCCGGGAGCGGGGGGAAAATGAGCAGTTCTTC. This codes for CASSRERGENEQFF.

The V call is TRBV15, the J call TRBJ1-5, with unresolved D. This CDR3 is 14 amino acids long. V shed 4 bases and J shed 2 bases, with 9 bases lying between them. The germline CDR1 and CDR2 sequences are LNHNV and YYDKDF (reference sequence). The CDR3 is CATSIRRGNQPQHF. The CDR3 DNA is TGTGCCACCAGCATAAGGCGGGGCAATCAGCCCCAGCATTTT.

The chain employs TRBV19 and TRBJ1-2, with TRBD1 matching over 8 bases. Germline V gene sequence: CDR1 LNHDA, CDR2 SQIVND (reference sequence). The CDR3 is 14 amino acids. After removal of 5 bases from V and 4 bases from J, the junction contained 6 bases not matched to a gene. CDR3 protein: CASSGGQGFYGYTF. In DNA, the CDR3 is TGTGCCAGTAGTGGTGGACAGGGCTTCTATGGCTACACCTTC.

The chain joins TRBV11-2 to TRBJ1-1, with D possibly being TRBD1 (5 bases). Trimming took off 1 base at V and 4 bases at J, with 16 bases between the two ends. In germline, CDR1 is SGHAT, CDR2 FQNNGV. This CDR3 is 16 amino acids long. The CDR3, as DNA: TGTGCCAGCAGCTTAGGAGTCGGGGGGGGTATCACTGAAGCTTTCTTT. Encoded protein: CASSLGVGGGITEAFF.

The V call is TRBV19, the J call TRBJ2-7; 11 bases are shared with TRBD1. CDR3 length: 14 amino acids. Germline lookup yields CDR1 LNHDA and CDR2 SQIVND (reference sequence). Losses at the gene ends were 5 bases for V and 3 bases for J; bases not matched to a gene: 3. CDR3 nucleotide sequence: TGTGCCAGTAGTTTTGGGACAGGGGGCTACGAGCAGTACTTC. As protein: CASSFGTGGYEQYF.

The chain employs TRBV19 and TRBJ1-5; 7 nucleotides match TRBD1. V was pared by 8 bases and J by 6 bases, with 7 bases of the junction left unmatched. This CDR3 comprises 13 residues. Looked up from germline, CDR1 is LNHDA and CDR2 is SQIVND (reference sequence). CDR3 sequence (DNA): TGTGCCAGTTCGACAGGGTTAAGTCAGCCCCAGCATTTT. It encodes CASSTGLSQPQHF.

V and J are TRBV7-2 and TRBJ2-1; 15 bases line up with TRBD2. With 5 bases clipped from V and 4 bases from J, the junction kept 3 bases outside the gene matches. This CDR3 contains 16 residues. Looked up from germline, CDR1 is SGHTA and CDR2 is FQGNSA. The CDR3 is CASSQGLAGGYNEQFF. The CDR3 DNA follows: TGTGCCAGCAGCCAGGGACTAGCGGGGGGTTACAATGAGCAGTTCTTC. The variable domain in full, with the rest retrieved from reference TRBV7-2 and TRBJ2-1, is GAGVSQSPSNKVTEKGKDVELRCDPISGHTALYWYRQSLGQGLEFLIYFQGNSAPDKSGLPSDRFSAERTGGSVSTLTIQRTQQEDSAVYLCASSQGLAGGYNEQFFGPGTRLTVL.

This chain joins TRBV19 and TRBJ2-1; 11 bases map to TRBD2. CDR3 size: 14 residues. The trim removed 5 bases at V and 6 bases at J, leaving 3 bases unmatched. Germline V lookup: CDR1 LNHDA, CDR2 SQIVND (reference sequence). CDR3 region: CASSGSGGANEQFF. DNA for the CDR3: TGTGCCAGTAGTGGTAGCGGGGGGGCCAATGAGCAGTTCTTC.

The chain has TRBV5-1 and TRBJ1-3, with D maybe TRBD1 (6 bases). This CDR3 region has 15 residues. Trimming pared 4 bases from V and 1 base from J, leaving 12 bases between. Germline V gene data show CDR1 as SGHRS and CDR2 as YFSETQ. CDR3 region: CASSPSQGSGNTIYF. CDR3 coding DNA: TGCGCCAGCAGCCCCTCACAGGGATCTGGAAACACCATATATTTT.

The chain is built from TRBV29-1 and TRBJ2-3; no clear D. This CDR3 has 13 amino acids. V lost 0 bases to trimming and J lost 12 bases, with 16 bases between them. The germline gives CDR1 SQVTM, CDR2 ANQGSEA. CDR3: CSVEDLPVLPQYF. DNA for the CDR3: TGCAGCGTTGAAGATCTCCCCGTTCTACCCCAGTATTTT.

The V gene is TRBV2, the J gene TRBJ1-1, with TRBD1 as a possible D gene (5 bases). Between the trimmed V and J ends, which lost 5 bases and 4 bases, there was a span of 17 bases. CDR1 and CDR2 (germline): SNHLY, FYNNEI. The CDR3 has 15 residues. DNA for the CDR3: TGTGCCAGCAGTACTTTACCCAGGGTGGGCACTGAAGCTTTCTTT. It is translated as CASSTLPRVGTEAFF. Full variable domain (remainder filled in from reference TRBV2 and TRBJ1-1): EPEVTQTPSHQVTQMGQEVILRCVPISNHLYFYWYRQILGQKVEFLVSFYNNEISEKSEIFDDQFSVERPDGSNFTLKIRSTKLEDSAMYFCASSTLPRVGTEAFFGQGTRLTVV.